Listed below are T cell receptor beta chains from one sample, sequenced in a study of blood T cell repertoires in COVID-19. Some clones are missing from TCRdb's copy, which holds only in-frame ones; the method was immunoSEQ multiplex PCR. In the table there are under 80,000 clones, about 90% of which are singletons. The sequencing input was peripheral blood. These receptors all stem from a man aged 50-59 years with active COVID-19. Each CDR3 is given with its conserved first and last residue. A D gene is named only where the DNA matches it firmly. Clone size is shown for a subset of rows, as once, few, many or a class of expanded clone.

clone_size: once
v_call: TRBV23-1
j_call: TRBJ2-3
d_call: -
cdr3_aa: CASSQWGGQGDTQYF
cdr3_nt: TGCGCCAGCAGTCAATGGGGGGGGCAGGGGGATACGCAGTATTTT

clone_size: -
v_call: TRBV7-2
j_call: TRBJ1-4
d_call: TRBD1
cdr3_aa: CASSLVGTGDEKLFF
cdr3_nt: TGTGCCAGCAGCTTAGTTGGGACAGGGGACGAAAAACTGTTTTTT

clone_size: -
v_call: TRBV6-5
j_call: TRBJ2-3
d_call: -
cdr3_aa: CARKNQGWTDTQYF
cdr3_nt: TGTGCCAGGAAGAATCAGGGGTGGACAGATACGCAGTATTTT

clone_size: -
v_call: TRBV5-5
j_call: TRBJ2-4
d_call: -
cdr3_aa: CASSGVGGTRQNIQYF
cdr3_nt: TGTGCCAGCAGCGGTGTTGGAGGGACCCGCCAAAACATTCAGTACTTC

clone_size: -
v_call: TRBV7-9
j_call: TRBJ2-5
d_call: TRBD1
cdr3_aa: CASSRTGTGVETQYF
cdr3_nt: TGTGCCAGCAGCCGAACCGGGACAGGGGTTGAGACCCAGTACTTC

clone_size: -
v_call: TRBV5-1
j_call: TRBJ2-1
d_call: TRBD2
cdr3_aa: CASSSGLTLSYNEQFF
cdr3_nt: TGCGCCAGCAGCTCGGGACTAACCCTCTCCTACAATGAGCAGTTCTTC

clone_size: -
v_call: TRBV9
j_call: TRBJ2-1
d_call: -
cdr3_aa: CASSVGGGANYNEQFF
cdr3_nt: TGTGCCAGCAGCGTTGGTGGGGGGGCGAACTACAATGAGCAGTTCTTC

clone_size: -
v_call: TRBV5-1
j_call: TRBJ2-5
d_call: -
cdr3_aa: CASSFSGDSTQYF
cdr3_nt: TGCGCCAGCAGCTTTTCCGGGGATTCGACCCAGTACTTC

clone_size: once
v_call: TRBV5-4
j_call: TRBJ1-5
d_call: -
cdr3_aa: CASSSRGGRRGTQPQHF
cdr3_nt: TGTGCCAGCAGCTCCCGGGGAGGGAGGCGAGGAACCCAGCCCCAGCATTTT

clone_size: -
v_call: TRBV30
j_call: TRBJ1-4
d_call: TRBD1
cdr3_aa: CAYRGRSEKLFF
cdr3_nt: TGTGCCTACAGGGGGCGAAGCGAAAAACTGTTTTTT

clone_size: -
v_call: TRBV19
j_call: TRBJ1-2
d_call: TRBD1
cdr3_aa: CASSPPDRGTYGYTF
cdr3_nt: TGTGCCAGTAGTCCCCCGGACAGGGGAACCTATGGCTACACCTTC

clone_size: -
v_call: TRBV30
j_call: TRBJ2-7
d_call: -
cdr3_aa: CAWSVSRYYEQYF
cdr3_nt: TGTGCCTGGAGTGTATCCAGGTACTACGAGCAGTACTTC

clone_size: -
v_call: TRBV11-1
j_call: TRBJ2-1
d_call: TRBD2
cdr3_aa: CASSNGLAGGQYEQFF
cdr3_nt: TGTGCCAGCAGCAACGGACTAGCGGGGGGTCAGTATGAGCAGTTCTTC

clone_size: -
v_call: TRBV28
j_call: TRBJ2-7
d_call: TRBD1
cdr3_aa: CASRGRQGAYEQYF
cdr3_nt: TGTGCCAGCAGGGGGAGACAGGGGGCCTACGAGCAGTACTTC

clone_size: -
v_call: TRBV3-1/TRBV3-2
j_call: TRBJ2-7
d_call: TRBD2
cdr3_aa: CASSHGGAYEQYF
cdr3_nt: TGTGCCAGCAGCCACGGGGGGGCCTACGAGCAGTACTTC

clone_size: -
v_call: TRBV11-2
j_call: TRBJ2-5
d_call: TRBD2
cdr3_aa: CASSSKGLAGMKETQYF
cdr3_nt: TGTGCCAGCAGCTCCAAGGGACTAGCGGGGATGAAAGAGACCCAGTACTTC

clone_size: few
v_call: TRBV18
j_call: TRBJ2-7
d_call: TRBD1
cdr3_aa: CASSPGTGYYEQYF
cdr3_nt: TGTGCCAGCTCACCCGGGACAGGGTACTACGAGCAGTACTTC

clone_size: -
v_call: TRBV28
j_call: TRBJ1-1
d_call: TRBD1
cdr3_aa: CASILPDRATEAFF
cdr3_nt: TGTGCCAGCATTCTTCCCGACAGGGCCACTGAAGCTTTCTTT

clone_size: few
v_call: TRBV7-8
j_call: TRBJ1-4
d_call: -
cdr3_aa: CASTFLGGFREKLFF
cdr3_nt: TGTGCCAGCACTTTTTTGGGAGGCTTCCGTGAAAAACTGTTTTTT

clone_size: -
v_call: TRBV29-1
j_call: TRBJ2-5
d_call: TRBD2
cdr3_aa: CSVGLSGSGETQYF
cdr3_nt: TGCAGCGTGGGGTTGAGCGGGAGTGGGGAGACCCAGTACTTC

clone_size: -
v_call: TRBV4-2
j_call: TRBJ2-1
d_call: TRBD2
cdr3_aa: CASSPRDYTERDEQFF
cdr3_nt: TGTGCCAGCAGCCCACGGGACTACACAGAAAGGGATGAGCAGTTCTTC

clone_size: once
v_call: TRBV20-1
j_call: TRBJ2-1
d_call: TRBD1
cdr3_aa: CSASGTGYYNEQFF
cdr3_nt: TGCAGTGCTAGTGGGACAGGGTACTACAATGAGCAGTTCTTC

clone_size: -
v_call: TRBV3-1/TRBV3-2
j_call: TRBJ2-7
d_call: -
cdr3_aa: CASSLGTLYEQYF
cdr3_nt: TGTGCCAGCAGCCTCGGGACTCTCTACGAGCAGTACTTC

clone_size: once
v_call: TRBV5-1
j_call: TRBJ2-7
d_call: -
cdr3_aa: CASSLGQGTEQYF
cdr3_nt: TGCGCCAGCAGCTTGGGCCAGGGCACCGAGCAGTACTTC

clone_size: -
v_call: TRBV7-9
j_call: TRBJ2-5
d_call: -
cdr3_aa: CASSSRAPGVGTQYF
cdr3_nt: TGTGCCAGCAGCTCGAGGGCGCCCGGGGTCGGGACCCAGTACTTC

clone_size: -
v_call: TRBV18
j_call: TRBJ2-3
d_call: TRBD1
cdr3_aa: CASSPIQGAPSTDTQYF
cdr3_nt: TGTGCCAGCTCACCGATACAGGGGGCGCCTAGCACAGATACGCAGTATTTT

clone_size: -
v_call: TRBV24-1
j_call: TRBJ2-3
d_call: -
cdr3_aa: CATSDARRTTSTDTQYF
cdr3_nt: TGTGCCACCAGTGATGCCCGCCGGACAACTAGCACAGATACGCAGTATTTT

clone_size: -
v_call: TRBV7-9
j_call: TRBJ2-3
d_call: -
cdr3_aa: CASSHSIYSGTDTQYF
cdr3_nt: TGTGCCAGCAGCCACAGTATTTATAGCGGCACAGATACGCAGTATTTT

clone_size: -
v_call: TRBV2
j_call: TRBJ2-2
d_call: -
cdr3_aa: CASSWQNTGELFF
cdr3_nt: TGTGCCAGCAGTTGGCAAAACACCGGGGAGCTGTTTTTT

clone_size: -
v_call: TRBV28
j_call: TRBJ2-6
d_call: TRBD1
cdr3_aa: CASSFNRGKANVLTF
cdr3_nt: TGTGCCAGCAGTTTTAACAGGGGGAAGGCCAACGTCCTGACTTTC

clone_size: -
v_call: TRBV3-1/TRBV3-2
j_call: TRBJ2-1
d_call: -
cdr3_aa: CASSQGKFGSSYNEQFF
cdr3_nt: TGTGCCAGCAGCCAAGGCAAGTTCGGGAGCTCCTACAATGAGCAGTTCTTC

clone_size: once
v_call: TRBV6-1
j_call: TRBJ2-6
d_call: -
cdr3_aa: CASSEGITGSGANVLTF
cdr3_nt: TGTGCCAGCAGTGAAGGTATCACGGGCTCTGGGGCCAACGTCCTGACTTTC

clone_size: once
v_call: TRBV5-1
j_call: TRBJ2-7
d_call: TRBD2
cdr3_aa: CASRFGGDSYEQYF
cdr3_nt: TGCGCCAGCAGGTTCGGGGGGGACTCCTACGAGCAGTACTTC

clone_size: -
v_call: TRBV4-1
j_call: TRBJ1-5
d_call: -
cdr3_aa: CASSQEAFRGGQPQHF
cdr3_nt: TGCGCCAGCAGCCAAGAAGCGTTCAGGGGCGGTCAGCCCCAGCATTTT

clone_size: -
v_call: TRBV6-5
j_call: TRBJ1-5
d_call: -
cdr3_aa: CASSPGANQPQHF
cdr3_nt: TGTGCCAGCAGTCCAGGGGCGAACCAGCCCCAGCATTTT

clone_size: -
v_call: TRBV3-1/TRBV3-2
j_call: TRBJ1-1
d_call: -
cdr3_aa: CASRDPNTEAFF
cdr3_nt: TGTGCCAGTCGCGATCCGAACACTGAAGCTTTCTTT

clone_size: once
v_call: TRBV15
j_call: TRBJ1-1
d_call: -
cdr3_aa: CATSRDEARNTEAFF
cdr3_nt: TGTGCCACCAGCAGAGATGAGGCCAGAAACACTGAAGCTTTCTTT

clone_size: -
v_call: TRBV7-8
j_call: TRBJ1-6
d_call: -
cdr3_aa: CASSLGQGRNSPLHF
cdr3_nt: TGTGCCAGCAGCTTAGGCCAGGGGCGTAATTCACCCCTCCACTTT

clone_size: -
v_call: TRBV10-3
j_call: TRBJ2-7
d_call: -
cdr3_aa: CAISGDSYEQYF
cdr3_nt: TGTGCCATCAGTGGTGACAGCTACGAGCAGTACTTC

clone_size: -
v_call: TRBV3-1/TRBV3-2
j_call: TRBJ2-7
d_call: TRBD2
cdr3_aa: CASSEGLAGGYEQYF
cdr3_nt: TGTGCCAGCAGCGAGGGACTAGCGGGAGGTTACGAGCAGTACTTC

clone_size: -
v_call: TRBV19
j_call: TRBJ1-4
d_call: -
cdr3_aa: CASSSGLVREKLFF
cdr3_nt: TGTGCCAGTAGCTCGGGACTTGTACGTGAAAAACTGTTTTTT

clone_size: -
v_call: TRBV2
j_call: TRBJ2-1
d_call: TRBD2
cdr3_aa: CASNRRTSGGDNEQFF
cdr3_nt: TGTGCCAGCAATCGTCGAACTAGCGGGGGGGACAATGAGCAGTTCTTC

clone_size: -
v_call: TRBV30
j_call: TRBJ1-5
d_call: TRBD1
cdr3_aa: CAWSTTGDQPQHF
cdr3_nt: TGTGCCTGGAGTACTACAGGGGATCAGCCCCAGCATTTT

clone_size: -
v_call: TRBV4-2
j_call: TRBJ2-3
d_call: -
cdr3_aa: CASSQGASGTDTQYF
cdr3_nt: TGTGCCAGCAGCCAAGGCGCTAGCGGCACAGATACGCAGTATTTT

clone_size: -
v_call: TRBV20-1
j_call: TRBJ2-5
d_call: TRBD2
cdr3_aa: CSASETSGGAGETQYF
cdr3_nt: TGCAGTGCTAGTGAGACTAGCGGGGGGGCAGGGGAGACCCAGTACTTC

clone_size: -
v_call: TRBV7-2
j_call: TRBJ1-1
d_call: -
cdr3_aa: CASSSRGSRNTEAFF
cdr3_nt: TGTGCCAGCAGCTCAAGGGGGTCGCGGAACACTGAAGCTTTCTTT

clone_size: -
v_call: TRBV19
j_call: TRBJ2-3
d_call: -
cdr3_aa: CASSIRSGASTDTQYF
cdr3_nt: TGTGCCAGTAGTATCCGAAGCGGAGCTAGCACAGATACGCAGTATTTT

clone_size: -
v_call: TRBV3-1/TRBV3-2
j_call: TRBJ2-3
d_call: TRBD2
cdr3_aa: CASSLTAGDLSDTQYF
cdr3_nt: TGTGCCAGCAGCCTGACAGCGGGAGATTTGTCAGATACGCAGTATTTT

clone_size: -
v_call: TRBV10-3
j_call: TRBJ1-4
d_call: -
cdr3_aa: CAAGGGPTTNEKLFF
cdr3_nt: TGTGCCGCCGGGGGGGGGCCGACAACTAATGAAAAACTGTTTTTT

clone_size: -
v_call: TRBV6-5
j_call: TRBJ1-2
d_call: TRBD1
cdr3_aa: CASSYSGTAAGYTF
cdr3_nt: TGTGCCAGCAGTTACTCCGGGACAGCGGCTGGCTACACCTTC

clone_size: few
v_call: TRBV19
j_call: TRBJ1-6
d_call: TRBD1
cdr3_aa: CASSIRQGYSPLHF
cdr3_nt: TGTGCCAGTAGTATTCGACAGGGCTATTCACCCCTCCACTTT

clone_size: -
v_call: TRBV6-1
j_call: TRBJ1-1
d_call: -
cdr3_aa: CASSEQGSPTEAFF
cdr3_nt: TGTGCCAGCAGTGAGCAGGGGTCTCCAACCGAAGCTTTCTTT